Described below is a single T cell receptor beta chain sequence and its context. Its target is not known. Quantitative 5'-RACE was performed with molecular barcodes, and it yielded the TCR beta libraries. TCRdb used MiXCR to reprocess the 5' RACE reads, holding one entry per CDR3 protein. The sample includes some 800,000 distinct CDR3 sequences, approximately 12% of them seen just once. The data are from a study of CD8 T cells in ankylosing spondylitis. Study-wide points: For ankylosing spondylitis blood, a TCR beta motif of fewer than 10 highly homologous variants appeared characteristic. Reports say disease-linked clones showed up significantly more in matched ankylosing spondylitis synovial fluid. Some of these motif variants have turned up before, in reports on reactive arthritis synovial fluid and blood.

The specimen sequenced was blood, either unsorted or a sorted T cell fraction (not recorded which). The clonotype comes from a male donor with ankylosing spondylitis.

CDR3 protein: CSARGPRLASSYEQYF. CDR3 bases: TGCAGTGCTAGAGGCCCCCGACTAGCGAGCTCCTACGAGCAGTACTTC. This chain connects TRBV20-1 to TRBJ2-7; 8 nucleotides match TRBD2. The germline CDR1 and CDR2 sequences are DFQATT and SNEGSKA (reference sequence). With 1 base clipped from V and 0 bases from J, the junction kept 8 bases outside the gene matches. The CDR3 runs to 16 residues.